Here is one T cell receptor (beta chain) with its context. Clones were sequenced by immunoSEQ multiplex PCR, and TCRdb holds only the in-frame ones, with some missing. The table shows 70,000 to 90,000 clones, with approximately 87% occurring only once. This entry comes from a study of OX40 agonist ivuxolimab in advanced cancers. Germline assignment: CDR1 SEHNR and CDR2 FQNEAQ (reference sequence). Trimming shortened V by 4 bases and J by 5 bases, and 12 bases separated the two germline ends. The CDR3 extends over 14 amino acids. This chain joins TRBV7-9 and TRBJ2-1; D perhaps matches TRBD1 (6 bases). The receptor's source is an adult with an advanced solid tumor such as melanoma, head and neck, liver or kidney cancer. The input for sequencing was CD4+ or CD8+ T cells sorted from blood, taken in a trial of the OX40 agonist ivuxolimab. The CDR3 DNA follows: TGTGCCAGCAGCTGGCAGGGGTGGGACAATGAGCAGTTCTTC. Its translation: CASSWQGWDNEQFF.